The TCR beta chain described here comes from a study of CXCR3-negative and CXCR3-positive naive CD8 T cells. About the research overall: Libraries each contributed about 1.5 +/- 0.3 million TRB reads, for around 130 million in total.

Definition of naive CD8+ T cells rested on a CD45RO-CCR7+CD27+CD95- profile. Study observations and caveats: TRB CDR3s were more hydrophobic in CXCR3-positive than in CXCR3-negative naive cells.

Regarding this clonotype: Its antigen is unknown.

Germline assignment: CDR1 SEHNR and CDR2 FQNEAQ (reference sequence). The CDR3 has 14 residues. With UMI labels, 5' RACE was used to prepare the TRB cDNA libraries. TCRdb reprocessed the 5' RACE reads, with one entry per CDR3 protein and no DNA. The sample table includes over 70,000 distinct CDR3 sequences. The genes are TRBV7-9 and TRBJ1-1. The sequencing sample was made of naive CXCR3- CD8+ T cells from blood. The subset here: CD45RO-CCR7+CD27+CD95- naive CD8+ T cells lacking CXCR3 (TNR3-). The receptor was isolated from a human donor in good health. Some clones in this sample may be carry-over from other donors' samples. The CDR3 is CASSLVSENTEAFF.